A single sample gave rise to the 9 T cell receptor beta chains below, sequenced in a study of OX40 agonist ivuxolimab in advanced cancers. Repertoires were generated with immunoSEQ multiplex PCR, while TCRdb's copy carries only in-frame clones and drops some. The sample has tens of thousands of clones; about 86% are singletons. Here the sequenced sample was CD4+ or CD8+ T cells sorted from blood, taken in a trial of the OX40 agonist ivuxolimab. The source of these receptors is an adult with an advanced solid tumor such as melanoma, head and neck, liver or kidney cancer.

The CDR3 coding sequence is TGCGCCAGCAGCTTAGGACAGTCGGATACGCAGTATTTT. It specifies CASSLGQSDTQYF. The chain recombines TRBV5-1 with TRBJ2-3; D may be TRBD1 (6 bases). There are 13 residues in the CDR3. CDR1 and CDR2 (germline): SGHRS, YFSETQ. Trimming cost V 2 bases and J 6 bases, with 10 bases left between them.

The chain combines TRBV4-3 with TRBJ2-2, with D tentatively TRBD1 (6 bases). The germline CDR1 and CDR2 sequences are LGHNA and YSLEER. V was pared by 2 bases and J by 3 bases, with 13 bases between. The CDR3 totals 16 residues. The CDR3 nucleotides are TGCGCCAGCAGCCAATTTAGACAGGCAGACACCGGGGAGCTGTTTTTT. This codes for CASSQFRQADTGELFF.

The rearrangement uses TRBV6-4 and TRBJ2-2; D is undetermined. CDR1 is MRHNA and CDR2 is SNTAGT in the germline V gene. The V and J ends lost 7 bases and 7 bases respectively, with 10 bases between them. The CDR3 length is 12 residues. The CDR3 coding sequence is TGTGCCAGCACCCTCGTGAGCGGGGAGCTGTTTTTT. Amino acid sequence: CASTLVSGELFF.

The genes are TRBV7-9 and TRBJ2-7, with unresolved D. V lost 5 bases and J lost 2, with 13 bases in between. CDR3 length: 14 residues. The V gene's germline CDR1 is SEHNR and CDR2 FQNEAQ (reference sequence). In nucleotides, the CDR3 is TGTGCCAGCAGCCATTTCTCGCAAACCTACGAGCAGTACTTC. This codes for CASSHFSQTYEQYF.

V and J are TRBV5-8 and TRBJ1-5; 11 bases fit TRBD1. This CDR3 region has 15 residues. The V and J ends lost 4 bases and 3 bases, in that order; junction bases with no gene match: 3. The germline V gene has CDR1 SGHTS and CDR2 YDEGEE. The CDR3 sequence is CASSGGQGVNQPQHF. The CDR3 DNA is TGTGCCAGCAGCGGGGGACAGGGGGTCAATCAGCCCCAGCATTTT. The full variable domain, its missing parts supplied by reference TRBV5-8 and TRBJ1-5, is EAGVTQSPTHLIKTRGQQATLRCSPISGHTSVYWYQQALGLGLQFLLWYDEGEERNRGNFPPRFSGRQFPNYSSELNVNALELEDSALYLCASSGGQGVNQPQHFGDGTRLSIL.

The chain combines TRBV15 with TRBJ2-5; 7 nucleotides match TRBD1. The J call may be wrong; the DNA end is better matched by TRBJ2-7. The CDR3 loop spans 14 amino acids. The germline gives CDR1 LNHNV, CDR2 YYDKDF (reference sequence). The CDR3: CATSRDPGGYEQYF. The DNA of the CDR3 is TGTGCCACCAGCAGAGACCCAGGGGGCTACGAGCAGTACTTC.

This CDR3 is CASSPRGRETQYF. The CDR3 coding sequence is TGTGCCAGCAGTCCACGGGGGCGGGAGACCCAGTACTTC. This chain links TRBV27 with TRBJ2-5; D possibly uses TRBD1 or TRBD2 (6 bases each). CDR1 MNHEY and CDR2 SMNVEV come from the germline V gene (reference sequence). The CDR3 has 13 amino acids. Trimming removed 5 bases from V and 5 bases from J, with 12 bases in between.

The rearrangement links TRBV2 to TRBJ2-7, with 8 bases identical to TRBD2. This CDR3 comprises 16 residues. Germline values: CDR1 SNHLY, CDR2 FYNNEI. The trim removed 6 bases at V and 2 bases at J, leaving 12 bases unmatched. In nucleotides, the CDR3 is TGTGCCAGCAGGCCGGGACTAGTGGGGGGGGCCTACGAGCAGTACTTC. Protein: CASRPGLVGGAYEQYF.

The gene calls are TRBV9 and TRBJ2-1; 11 nucleotides match TRBD2. Germline assignment: CDR1 SGDLS and CDR2 YYNGEE. This CDR3 has 15 amino acids. The CDR3 loop is CAGMPGLAAYNEQFF. In nucleotides, the CDR3 is TGTGCTGGAATGCCGGGACTAGCGGCCTACAATGAGCAGTTCTTC.